This T cell receptor beta chain was recovered during a study of shared clonotypes between healthy human individuals. This clone has a handful of counts. The antigen is unknown. Profiling relied on immunoSEQ multiplex PCR, and the TCRdb table lists in-frame clones only, not all of them. This table holds 300,000 or so clones, approximately 79% found once. Points from the study as a whole: Expectations were that clonotype sharing among donors would be affected by sequencing depth.

V gave up 2 bases and J gave up 4 bases, with 9 bases separating them. CDR1 and CDR2 (germline): KGHSH, LQKENI. This CDR3 region has 13 residues. Sample: memory CD4+ T cells sorted from blood. Subset of the sample: CD45RA-negative fraction. This chain joins TRBV18 and TRBJ2-7; unclear D gene. This clonotype was obtained from a man under 40 in good health. In DNA, the CDR3 is TGTGCCAGCTCACCAGGGGAAATATACGAGCAGTACTTC. Its protein product is CASSPGEIYEQYF.